The 14 T cell receptor beta chains below come from one sample, sequenced in a study of neurological immune-mediated disorders. From the 5' RACE reads, TCRdb called clonotypes with MiXCR, one entry per CDR3 protein. The data show 71,000 or so distinct CDR3 sequences, less than 5.5% seen once. The sequenced sample consisted of PBMCs. Receptors were obtained from a woman in her twenties or thirties with multiple sclerosis.

This clonotype was recorded at least ten times. This chain links TRBV5-1 with TRBJ1-1, with unresolved D. This CDR3 region has 13 residues. Looked up from germline, CDR1 is SGHRS and CDR2 is YFSETQ. Between the trimmed V and J ends, which lost 4 bases and 0 bases, there was a span of 7 bases. CDR3 in DNA: TGCGCCAGCAGCCAGGAGGTGAACACTGAAGCTTTCTTT. Protein sequence: CASSQEVNTEAFF.

This clonotype occurred once. The chain employs TRBV11-3 and TRBJ1-1; 7 nucleotides agree with TRBD1. J was trimmed by 10 bases and V by 5 bases; bases with no gene match: 7. This CDR3 comprises 12 residues. From germline, CDR1 is SGHNT and CDR2 YENEEA. This CDR3 reads CASSQGEGIAFF. CDR3 coding DNA: TGTGCCAGCAGCCAGGGGGAGGGGATAGCTTTCTTT. Supplemented by reference TRBV11-3 and TRBJ1-1, the full variable domain reads EAGVVQSPRYKIIEKKQPVAFWCNPISGHNTLYWYLQNLGQGPELLIRYENEEAVDDSQLPKDRFSAERLKGVDSTLKIQPAELGDSAVYLCASSQGEGIAFFGQGTRLTVV.

This clonotype was observed at least ten times. The chain joins TRBV5-1 to TRBJ2-5; D remains unclear. The V end was cut by 0 bases, the J end by 5 bases, with 20 bases between. The CDR3 has 17 amino acids. CDR1 is SGHRS and CDR2 is YFSETQ in the germline V gene. CDR3 in amino acids: CASSLGVRPALGETQYF. The CDR3 DNA reads as TGCGCCAGCAGCTTGGGGGTGAGACCCGCCTTGGGGGAGACCCAGTACTTC.

This clonotype has a count of ten or more. The V call is TRBV20-1, the J call TRBJ1-1; D perhaps matches TRBD1 (5 bases). The V gene lost 0 bases and the J gene lost 0 bases, with 8 bases spanning the gap. The CDR3 contains 14 residues. In germline, CDR1 is DFQATT, CDR2 SNEGSKA (reference sequence). CDR3 in DNA: TGCAGTGCTAGAGATTGGGGGGTGAACACTGAAGCTTTCTTT. Protein sequence: CSARDWGVNTEAFF.

This clonotype was recorded at least ten times. The chain couples TRBV20-1 to TRBJ2-3; D unclear. The CDR3 is 11 residues long. The ends were cut back, 5 bases at V and 4 bases at J, with 7 bases in the middle. Germline V gives CDR1 DFQATT, CDR2 SNEGSKA (reference sequence). The CDR3 protein is CSAPRADTQYF. DNA for the CDR3: TGCAGTGCTCCTCGGGCAGATACGCAGTATTTT.

This clonotype was observed at least ten times. The chain combines TRBV20-1 with TRBJ2-7; no definite D call. CDR3 length: 14 residues. V lost 6 bases and J 2 bases, leaving 17 bases between the germline ends. CDR1 and CDR2 from the germline V gene are DFQATT and SNEGSKA (reference sequence). CDR3 coding DNA: TGCAGTGCCCTCTTGCGGAGTGGCGCCTACGAGCAGTACTTC. Translated, it gives CSALLRSGAYEQYF.

The rearrangement uses TRBV20-1 and TRBJ2-1; 11 positions match TRBD2. Germline CDR1 and CDR2: DFQATT and SNEGSKA (reference sequence). The CDR3 has 14 amino acids. V gave up 5 bases and J gave up 7 bases; unmatched junction bases: 7. CDR3 residues: CSAGETSGINEQFF. DNA for the CDR3: TGCAGTGCTGGGGAGACTAGCGGGATAAATGAGCAGTTCTTC.

Many counts were recorded for this clonotype. The V and J genes are TRBV20-1 and TRBJ2-5, with TRBD1 matching over 7 bases. This CDR3 has 20 amino acids. Germline values: CDR1 DFQATT, CDR2 SNEGSKA (reference sequence). Trimming cost V 3 bases and J 1 base; bases outside gene matches: 23. The CDR3, as DNA: TGCAGTGCTAGCACCGTGCTAGAGATCAGGGGGATAACCTTCCAAGAGACCCAGTACTTC. Translated: CSASTVLEIRGITFQETQYF.

This clonotype was counted many times. The chain couples TRBV7-3 to TRBJ2-2, with D unresolved. CDR3 length equals 15 residues. Germline CDR1 is SGHTA and CDR2 is FQGTGA. V was trimmed by 3 bases and J by 0 bases, leaving 8 bases between them. The CDR3 bases are TGTGCCAGCAGCTTCACCCCAGCGAACACCGGGGAGCTGTTTTTT. This sequence encodes CASSFTPANTGELFF.

This clonotype was observed many times. The chain carries TRBV7-9 and TRBJ1-3, with TRBD1 as a possible D gene (6 bases). V was trimmed by 1 base and J by 0 bases, leaving 16 bases between them. The CDR3 has 18 amino acids. The germline gives CDR1 SEHNR, CDR2 FQNEAQ (reference sequence). The DNA for the CDR3 is TGTGCCAGCAGCTTAGGAGCCGGGACAACTTACTCTGGAAACACCATATATTTT. Translated, it gives CASSLGAGTTYSGNTIYF.

Many counts were recorded for this clonotype. The chain uses TRBV20-1 and TRBJ2-5; the match to TRBD2 covers 11 bases. The J segment lost 5 bases and the V segment lost 6 bases, leaving 5 bases of the junction unmatched. CDR1 DFQATT and CDR2 SNEGSKA come from the germline V gene (reference sequence). The CDR3 has 13 residues. The DNA for the CDR3 is TGCAGTGCAGTGACTAGCGGGACTGAGACCCAGTACTTC. It encodes CSAVTSGTETQYF.

This clonotype was seen repeatedly, ten times or more. The chain employs TRBV28 and TRBJ1-6, with no clear D. Germline lookup yields CDR1 MDHEN and CDR2 SYDVKM. This CDR3 spans 15 amino acids. With 0 bases removed from V and 9 bases from J, the gap between germline ends came to 12 bases. The CDR3 DNA follows: TGTGCCAGCAGTTTATGGGCTGGGCTCGGTTCACCCCTCCACTTT. Translation: CASSLWAGLGSPLHF.

This clonotype was seen a handful of times. This chain connects TRBV24-1 to TRBJ2-3; 7 nucleotides match TRBD2. V gave up 7 bases and J gave up 0 bases; unmatched junction bases: 3. Germline loops: CDR1 KGHDR, CDR2 SFDVKD. The CDR3 extends over 14 amino acids. CDR3 bases: TGTGCCACCAGGGCTAGCGGAAGCACAGATACGCAGTATTTT. As protein: CATRASGSTDTQYF.

This clonotype was observed at least ten times. This chain uses TRBV10-2 with TRBJ1-5; 11 bases are a match to TRBD1. The germline gives CDR1 WSHSY, CDR2 SAAADI. The CDR3 totals 16 residues. After removal of 5 bases from V and 6 bases from J, the junction contained 9 bases not matched to a gene. The CDR3 protein is CASSPTRTGGGQPQHF. The CDR3 DNA reads as TGCGCCAGCAGTCCAACCCGGACAGGGGGCGGTCAGCCCCAGCATTTT.